This T cell receptor beta chain was found in a study of T cells in localized non-small cell lung cancer (dated by TCRdb to the early 2020s). Background on the whole study: The study analyzed T cell repertoires of 200 to 300 early-stage NSCLC patients, comparing tumors and uninvolved tumor-adjacent lungs. NSCLC patients had a mean age of roughly 69 years, and about 140 were male and 85 to 110 female. The cohort consisted of around 250 treatment-naive NSCLC patients whose localized lung tumors had been resected.

Overall results and qualifications from the work: Since the design was exploratory, TCR variables were selected using unadjusted p-values with no false-discovery rate correction. Uninvolved tumor-adjacent lung showed the highest T cell clonality, higher than tumor, which suggests more focused antigenic responses in the uninvolved tumor-adjacent lung. A median of 57 of the top 100 tumor clones were detected in paired uninvolved adjacent lung, and around 30 of these tumor clones were also found among the top 100 clones of the paired uninvolved adjacent lung. Because multi-region sequencing of the tumors was not done, intratumor heterogeneity could not be ruled out. Higher T cell density in blood was associated with longer overall survival, whereas higher clonality in adjacent lung was associated with shorter survival.

TCR beta CDR3 regions were sequenced from DNA using the immunoSEQ Assay. Turning to the authors' computational methods: To compute T cell density, TCR beta template counts were normalized to usable DNA, which was estimated by amplifying housekeeping genes. Using the preseqR package, richness was estimated by extrapolating to 120,000 templates for tissue samples and 400,000 templates for PBMC samples. Clonality was defined as one minus Pielou's evenness. To identify tissue-enriched TCRs, differential abundance testing was run on productive amino-acid clonotypes with a minimum total count of 5 and an alpha of 0.1. The Jaccard Index and the Morisita Overlap Index were used to quantify repertoire overlap between compartments. GLIPH clustered TCR beta CDR3s with public tetramer-defined viral CDR3s; viral motifs required at least three viral sequences plus V-gene enrichment. The source is immuneACCESS, and TCRdb retained only in-frame sequences with V and J called. Part of the clones is not carried over; for the studies checked, unresolved V genes explain less than half of this, and the remainder is unexplained. The D gene and trimming were derived from the DNA, and the V and J assignments and clone size from that table. Here the sample has around 1,300 clones; 20% occur a single time. About 18% of the sample lies in the top ten.

Note on this clone: Its target antigen remains unknown. No much larger clone is present one base from it, and per-base qualities are unavailable.

V is cut back by 3 bases and J by 3 bases, with 13 bases in the junction unmatched. The CDR3 starts with the cysteine, ends with the phenylalanine, and has 19 residues. Only CDR3 DNA is held: 57 bases, read in frame from base 1. The germline V gene (reference sequence) supplies CDR1 LNHDA and CDR2 SQIVND. Two independent pathologists confirmed that the uninvolved adjacent lung, which was taken at least 2 cm from the tumor margin, was free of atypia. At diagnosis, peripheral blood, uninvolved tumor-adjacent lung and tumor were collected and stored as a combination of fresh-frozen and FFPE material. The TCR originated in a male donor aged 60 or over with stage I squamous cell lung carcinoma. The chain is made from TRBV19 and TRBJ2-3; 12 central nucleotides agree with TRBD2. The sequencing used normal lung tissue next to the tumor, collected before any cancer treatment. CDR3 region: CASSMKGGLAGWGTDTQYF. DNA sequence: TGTGCCAGTAGTATGAAGGGCGGACTAGCGGGATGGGGAACAGATACGCAGTATTTT.